One sample yielded the 21 T cell receptor beta chains listed below, sequenced in a study of T cells expressing NK-cell markers. TCRdb re-called the 5' RACE reads; every CDR3 protein appears as one record, without DNA. The data show about 390,000 distinct CDR3 sequences, and the top ten clones hold roughly a tenth. The specimen sequenced was blood T cells: a sorted CD56 or NKG2C T cell subset, CD4+ or CD8+ T cells, or bulk PBMC T cells (not recorded which). Every receptor here comes from a woman between 45 and 65 years old in good health.

The V call is TRBV5-1, the J call TRBJ2-7; the TRBD2 assignment by TCRdb is unverifiable without DNA. The CDR3 length is 16 residues. Germline V CDR1 and CDR2: SGHRS, YFSETQ. The CDR3 spells CASSSQGLAGASEQYF.

The V and J genes are TRBV29-1 and TRBJ2-2. The CDR3 contains 11 residues. Germline V gives CDR1 SQVTM, CDR2 ANQGSEA. CDR3 residues: CSVAGAGELFF.

J is TRBJ2-7 and V is TRBV12-3 or TRBV12-4; TCRdb calls TRBD2, which cannot be checked without DNA. The CDR3 covers 17 residues. Here the CDR3 reads CASSLEAAGRIYYEQYF.

The V gene is TRBV11-2, the J gene TRBJ2-1; TCRdb proposes TRBD2, but this gene call is untestable without DNA. The CDR3 sequence is 15 residues long. Germline V gene data show CDR1 as SGHAT and CDR2 as FQNNGV. The CDR3 sequence: CASRQMGLRTNEQFF.

CDR3 protein: CSAEIGVGTDTQYF. This chain links TRBV20-1 with TRBJ2-3. The CDR3 spans 14 residues. The germline V gene has CDR1 DFQATT and CDR2 SNEGSKA (reference sequence).

The chain links TRBV5-1 to TRBJ2-3; as DNA is missing, the TRBD1 call by TCRdb cannot be tested. The CDR3 runs 15 residues. Germline V gives CDR1 SGHRS, CDR2 YFSETQ. The CDR3 is CASSPSGTRPDTQYF.

The V call is TRBV6-5, the J call TRBJ2-2. Germline V gene lookup returns CDR1 MNHEY and CDR2 SVGAGI. The CDR3 spans 16 residues. Here the CDR3 reads CASSYSQAQVAGELFF.

The chain uses TRBV5-1 and TRBJ2-1. The CDR3 is made up of 14 amino acids. Germline V gene data show CDR1 as SGHRS and CDR2 as YFSETQ. CDR3 amino acids: CASSLQSSYNEQFF. Based on the CDR3 plus reference TRBV5-1 and TRBJ2-1, the full variable domain is KAGVTQTPRYLIKTRGQQVTLSCSPISGHRSVSWYQQTPGQGLQFLFEYFSETQRNKGNFPGRFSGRQFSNSRSEMNVSTLELGDSALYLCASSLQSSYNEQFFGPGTRLTVL.

The V gene is TRBV27, the J gene TRBJ2-5; the D call from TCRdb, TRBD1, cannot be confirmed without DNA. The germline V gene encodes CDR1 MNHEY and CDR2 SMNVEV (reference sequence). CDR3 size: 16 residues. The CDR3 is CASSLSGTGTRVTQYF.

This chain connects TRBV12-3 or TRBV12-4 to TRBJ1-6; as DNA is missing, the TRBD1 call by TCRdb cannot be tested. This CDR3 has 14 amino acids. The CDR3 spells CASSWAVANSPLHF.

The chain employs TRBV12-3 or TRBV12-4 and TRBJ2-3. This CDR3 is built from 11 residues. CDR3 region: CASSRRITQYF.

The chain employs TRBV20-1 and TRBJ1-2; TCRdb selects TRBD1, and the lack of DNA leaves this call unchecked. The CDR3 is 12 amino acids. The V gene's germline CDR1 is DFQATT and CDR2 SNEGSKA (reference sequence). The CDR3 loop reads CSVPGGHHGYTF.

The J gene is TRBJ1-2, the V gene TRBV29-1; TCRdb's assignment of TRBD1 cannot be checked, as there is no DNA. The CDR3 is made up of 13 amino acids. From germline, CDR1 is SQVTM and CDR2 ANQGSEA. The CDR3 protein is CSAFRQGIDGYTF.

The chain has TRBV6-6 and TRBJ2-1. Germline CDR1 and CDR2: MNHNY and SVGAGI (reference sequence). The CDR3 covers 12 residues. The CDR3 loop is CASSYWDNEQFF.

The chain combines TRBV29-1 with TRBJ1-3. From germline, CDR1 is SQVTM and CDR2 ANQGSEA. The CDR3 is 11 amino acids. CDR3 region: CSYVWGNTIYF. Variable domain in full (rest from reference TRBV29-1 and TRBJ1-3): SAVISQKPSRDICQRGTSLTIQCQVDSQVTMMFWYRQQPGQSLTLIATANQGSEATYESGFVIDKFPISRPNLTFSTLTVSNMSPEDSSIYLCSYVWGNTIYFGEGSWLTVV.

The V and J genes are TRBV24-1 and TRBJ2-1; TCRdb's D call of TRBD1 is untestable without DNA. The CDR3 length is 14 residues. Per the germline V gene, CDR1 is KGHDR and CDR2 is SFDVKD. The CDR3 sequence: CATSRGGVGNEQFF.

The J gene is TRBJ1-4, the V gene TRBV4-1. CDR3 size: 14 residues. Germline V CDR1 and CDR2: MGHRA, YSYEKL. The CDR3 here is CASSQEWANEKLFF.

The CDR3 region is CASASGNSYEQYF. The chain employs TRBV2 and TRBJ2-7; TCRdb's D call, TRBD2, is unchecked because there is no DNA. Germline V gene sequence: CDR1 SNHLY, CDR2 FYNNEI. The CDR3 is 13 amino acids.

The J gene is TRBJ2-3, the V gene TRBV29-1; the D call from TCRdb, TRBD2, cannot be confirmed without DNA. The germline gives CDR1 SQVTM, CDR2 ANQGSEA. The CDR3 runs to 14 residues. The chain's CDR3 is CSTTGTSYTDTQYF.

The chain combines TRBV25-1 with TRBJ1-2; TCRdb's D call, TRBD1, is unchecked because there is no DNA. Germline lookup yields CDR1 MGHDK and CDR2 SYGVNS. The CDR3 runs to 15 residues. The CDR3 region is CASSESPTGNYGYTF.

The chain employs TRBV12-3 or TRBV12-4 and TRBJ1-5; checking the TCRdb D call of TRBD1 is not possible without DNA. The CDR3 extends over 14 amino acids. The CDR3 loop is CASREGTPQGAQHF.